This T cell receptor beta chain was recovered during a study of graft-versus-host responses after intestinal transplantation. General observations from the study: Recipient marrow harbored GvH clones, some of which surfaced first in ileum or blood. Circulating GvH clones peaking coincided with falling HvG clones soon after transplant.

Germline lookup yields CDR1 SGHDT and CDR2 YYEEEE. The V segment lost 0 bases and the J segment 4 bases; nucleotides outside the gene matches: 2. The CDR3 is 16 amino acids. To note about this clone: Antigen: not known.

The table came from immunoSEQ multiplex PCR; TCRdb's copy has only in-frame clones and leaves some out. Of about 85,000 clones in the sample, roughly 90% are singletons; the top ten hold about 7.3%. The chain is built from TRBV5-6 and TRBJ2-2; 11 bases match TRBD1. The starting material was unstimulated CD8+ T cells sorted from spleen or lymph node cells, obtained before transplant. The receptor comes from a human donor who was the organ donor for an intestinal transplant. The CDR3 DNA is TGTGCCAGCAGCTTGGGGACAGGGGGCCTCACCGGGGAGCTGTTTTTT. This encodes CASSLGTGGLTGELFF.